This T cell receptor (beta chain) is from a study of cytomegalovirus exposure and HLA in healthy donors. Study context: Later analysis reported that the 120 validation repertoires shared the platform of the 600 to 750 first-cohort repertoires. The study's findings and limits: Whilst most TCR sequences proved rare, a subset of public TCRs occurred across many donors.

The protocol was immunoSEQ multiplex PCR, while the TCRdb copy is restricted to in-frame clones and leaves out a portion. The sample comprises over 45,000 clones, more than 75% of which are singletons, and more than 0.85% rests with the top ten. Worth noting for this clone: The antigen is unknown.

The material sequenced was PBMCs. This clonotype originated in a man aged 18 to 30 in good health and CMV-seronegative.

CDR3 in DNA: TGCGCCAGCAGCCAAATCCCTAGCGGCAACTACGAGCAGTACTTC. Translating gives CASSQIPSGNYEQYF. The rearrangement links TRBV4-1 to TRBJ2-7; 7 nucleotides match TRBD2. Germline V CDR1 and CDR2: MGHRA, YSYEKL. The CDR3 runs 15 residues. V trimming: 2 bases; J trimming: 3 bases; junction bases outside the gene matches: 7.